This TCR beta chain originates from a study of blood T cell repertoires in COVID-19. Each participant's cohort was designated according to participant-reported clinical history. This CDR3 comprises 16 residues. CDR1 and CDR2 (germline): SSHAT, FNYEAQ (reference sequence). Produced via immunoSEQ multiplex PCR; TCRdb's table is partial and in-frame only. The data show almost 250,000 clones, approximately 90% seen once. The chain carries TRBV7-7 and TRBJ1-3; D remains unclear. The sequence derives from a woman aged 30 to 39 who had recovered from COVID-19. The sample consisted of PBMCs or T cells enriched from blood (not recorded which). The CDR3, as DNA: TGTGCAACATCCCGAGGAGAGGTCCGCTCTGGAAACACCATATATTTT. Its protein product is CATSRGEVRSGNTIYF. Based on the CDR3 plus reference TRBV7-7 and TRBJ1-3, the full variable domain is GAGVSQSPRYKVTKRGQDVTLRCDPISSHATLYWYQQALGQGPEFLTYFNYEAQPDKSGLPSDRFSAERPEGSISTLTIQRTEQRDSAMYRCATSRGEVRSGNTIYFGEGSWLTVV.